The sequence of this T cell receptor beta chain was determined in a study of CD8 T cells in ankylosing spondylitis. The ends were cut back, 5 bases at V and 7 bases at J, with 14 bases in the middle. Germline V gene sequence: CDR1 SEHNR, CDR2 FQNEAQ (reference sequence). The CDR3 sequence is 14 residues long. General study points: A TCR beta motif of eight or nine highly homologous variants seemed to mark ankylosing spondylitis blood. The authors found the disease-linked clones to be CD8+ and relatively rare in peripheral blood.

As concerns this clonotype: Its cognate antigen is unknown.

Each TCR beta library was made by quantitative 5'-RACE that incorporated molecular barcodes. TCRdb reprocessed the 5' RACE reads via MiXCR and lists one record per CDR3 protein. The sample shows 220,000 or so distinct CDR3 sequences, 18% of them seen only once. The material sequenced was blood, either unsorted or a sorted T cell fraction (not recorded which). This rearrangement joins TRBV7-9 to TRBJ1-4, with a tentative D call TRBD1 (6 bases). The TCR sequence derives from a male donor with ankylosing spondylitis. The CDR3, as DNA: TGTGCCAGCAGCGTCCCGGGACATCTTGAAAAACTGTTTTTT. Translating it yields CASSVPGHLEKLFF.